This T cell receptor beta chain was documented in a study of T cell responses to AZD1222 COVID-19 vaccine. Study overall: Pooling of second doses given at about 4 or about 12 weeks was done.

The method was immunoSEQ multiplex PCR; TCRdb's version includes in-frame clones alone and lacks a portion of them. The sample holds about 180,000 clones, approximately 90% seen once. General observations from the study: Clonal diversity was possibly underestimated; the donors were predominantly white British and more often female. Sampling captured repertoires only after the peak T cell response.

Germline CDR1 MDHEN, CDR2 SYDVKM. The CDR3 contains 15 residues. Trimming cost V 4 bases and J 5 bases; bases outside gene matches: 8. In the case of this clone: Its antigen is currently unknown.

This material consisted of peripheral blood, taken on day 0 of AZD1222 vaccination. The chain employs TRBV28 and TRBJ1-2, with 9 bases lining up with TRBD1. This TCR came from an adult in good health. The DNA for the CDR3 is TGTGCCAGCAGTTCGCGGGACAGGGCCAAGTATGGCTACACCTTC. Encoded protein: CASSSRDRAKYGYTF.